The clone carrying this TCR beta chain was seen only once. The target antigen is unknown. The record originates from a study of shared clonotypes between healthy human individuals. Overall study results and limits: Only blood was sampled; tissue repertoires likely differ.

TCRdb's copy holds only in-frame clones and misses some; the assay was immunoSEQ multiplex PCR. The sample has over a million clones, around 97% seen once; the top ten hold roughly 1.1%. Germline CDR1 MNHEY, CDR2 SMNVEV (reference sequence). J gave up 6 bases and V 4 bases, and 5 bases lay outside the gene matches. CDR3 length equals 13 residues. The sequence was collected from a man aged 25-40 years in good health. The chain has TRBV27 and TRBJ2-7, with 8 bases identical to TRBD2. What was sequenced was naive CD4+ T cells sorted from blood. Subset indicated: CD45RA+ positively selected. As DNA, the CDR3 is TGTGCCAGCAGTTACGGGGGGGTCCTCGAGCAGTACTTC. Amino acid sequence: CASSYGGVLEQYF.